These T cell receptor beta chains were read from a single sample in a study of OX40 agonist ivuxolimab in advanced cancers. This table comes from immunoSEQ multiplex PCR, and its TCRdb copy is limited to in-frame clones, with some not included. The table shows roughly 66,000 clones, with roughly four fifths occurring only once. The sequenced sample was CD4+ or CD8+ T cells sorted from blood, obtained in a trial of the OX40 agonist ivuxolimab. The receptors derive from an adult with an advanced solid tumor such as melanoma, head and neck, liver or kidney cancer. Both conserved end residues are part of each CDR3. D genes are given only for firm matches. Size is omitted from some rows. Given values are once, few, many or a class for expanded clones.

D gene: -; J gene: TRBJ2-2; V gene: TRBV4-2; clone size: -; CDR3 protein: CASSKAGVTGELFF; CDR3 DNA: TGTGCCAGCAGCAAAGCTGGGGTAACCGGGGAGCTGTTTTTT
D gene: TRBD1; J gene: TRBJ1-5; V gene: TRBV2; clone size: few; CDR3 protein: CASSGGQYSNQPQHF; CDR3 DNA: TGTGCCAGCAGTGGGGGACAGTATAGCAATCAGCCCCAGCATTTT
D gene: -; J gene: TRBJ1-2; V gene: TRBV5-6; clone size: -; CDR3 protein: CASSLRRPYGYTF; CDR3 DNA: TGTGCCAGCAGCTTAAGACGTCCCTATGGCTACACCTTC
D gene: -; J gene: TRBJ2-5; V gene: TRBV9; clone size: -; CDR3 protein: CASSPRARGLYQETQYF; CDR3 DNA: TGTGCCAGCAGCCCCCGAGCGCGGGGCCTCTACCAAGAGACCCAGTACTTC
D gene: -; J gene: TRBJ1-3; V gene: TRBV6-5; clone size: -; CDR3 protein: CASSPRLSSGNTIYF; CDR3 DNA: TGTGCCAGCAGCCCCAGGTTGAGCTCTGGAAACACCATATATTTT
D gene: TRBD2; J gene: TRBJ2-3; V gene: TRBV12-5; clone size: once; CDR3 protein: CASGPGGSGRSADTQYF; CDR3 DNA: TGTGCTAGTGGTCCAGGGGGTAGCGGGAGGAGCGCAGATACGCAGTATTTT
D gene: -; J gene: TRBJ2-7; V gene: TRBV7-2; clone size: -; CDR3 protein: CASSLVGNYEQYF; CDR3 DNA: TGTGCCAGCAGCTTAGTGGGGAACTACGAGCAGTACTTC
D gene: -; J gene: TRBJ1-5; V gene: TRBV11-2; clone size: -; CDR3 protein: CASSAGVNQPQHF; CDR3 DNA: TGTGCCAGCAGTGCAGGGGTCAATCAGCCCCAGCATTTT
D gene: -; J gene: TRBJ1-5; V gene: TRBV27; clone size: -; CDR3 protein: CASSLRRPLYSNQPQHF; CDR3 DNA: TGTGCCAGCAGTTTGCGTAGGCCCCTATATAGCAATCAGCCCCAGCATTTT
D gene: -; J gene: TRBJ2-3; V gene: TRBV7-9; clone size: -; CDR3 protein: CASSTGLGADTQYF; CDR3 DNA: TGTGCCAGCAGCACGGGCCTCGGGGCAGATACGCAGTATTTT
D gene: TRBD2; J gene: TRBJ2-7; V gene: TRBV7-2; clone size: once; CDR3 protein: CASRINSGGAGYEQYF; CDR3 DNA: TGTGCCAGCAGGATCAATTCGGGGGGAGCGGGCTACGAGCAGTACTTC
D gene: -; J gene: TRBJ1-6; V gene: TRBV18; clone size: few; CDR3 protein: CASSPRGNSPLHF; CDR3 DNA: TGTGCCAGCTCACCCAGGGGTAATTCACCCCTCCACTTT
D gene: -; J gene: TRBJ2-1; V gene: TRBV10-3; clone size: -; CDR3 protein: CAISESLAGHNEQFF; CDR3 DNA: TGTGCCATCAGTGAAAGTCTGGCCGGCCACAATGAGCAGTTCTTC
D gene: -; J gene: TRBJ1-2; V gene: TRBV30; clone size: few; CDR3 protein: CAWSHEDGYTF; CDR3 DNA: TGTGCCTGGAGCCACGAGGATGGCTACACCTTC
D gene: -; J gene: TRBJ1-2; V gene: TRBV5-4; clone size: -; CDR3 protein: CASSPPGGGVYGYTF; CDR3 DNA: TGTGCCAGCAGCCCTCCCGGAGGGGGAGTCTATGGCTACACCTTC
D gene: -; J gene: TRBJ2-1; V gene: TRBV7-2; clone size: -; CDR3 protein: CASSLIPGVNEQFF; CDR3 DNA: TGTGCCAGCAGCTTAATACCGGGAGTTAATGAGCAGTTCTTC
D gene: -; J gene: TRBJ1-2; V gene: TRBV6-4; clone size: -; CDR3 protein: CASSGLGPTTNYGYTF; CDR3 DNA: TGTGCCAGCAGTGGATTGGGACCGACAACTAACTATGGCTACACCTTC
D gene: TRBD1; J gene: TRBJ2-7; V gene: TRBV28; clone size: -; CDR3 protein: CASLRDSYEQYF; CDR3 DNA: TGTGCCAGCCTTCGGGACAGTTACGAGCAGTACTTC
D gene: -; J gene: TRBJ1-1; V gene: TRBV30; clone size: once; CDR3 protein: CAWSVQENTEAFF; CDR3 DNA: TGTGCCTGGAGTGTACAGGAGAACACTGAAGCTTTCTTT
D gene: -; J gene: TRBJ1-2; V gene: TRBV6-5; clone size: -; CDR3 protein: CASSSADRHGYTF; CDR3 DNA: TGTGCCAGCAGTTCCGCCGACAGACATGGCTACACCTTC
D gene: -; J gene: TRBJ2-1; V gene: TRBV6-1; clone size: -; CDR3 protein: CASSESGTHGRFF; CDR3 DNA: TGTGCCAGCAGTGAATCTGGGACTCACGGAAGGTTCTTC
D gene: -; J gene: TRBJ1-5; V gene: TRBV30; clone size: -; CDR3 protein: CAWTGHGGNQPQHF; CDR3 DNA: TGTGCCTGGACCGGTCACGGAGGAAATCAGCCCCAGCATTTT
D gene: -; J gene: TRBJ2-5; V gene: TRBV5-1; clone size: few; CDR3 protein: CASSNRGARIQETQYF; CDR3 DNA: TGCGCCAGCAGCAACCGGGGGGCGCGAATCCAAGAGACCCAGTACTTC
D gene: -; J gene: TRBJ1-2; V gene: TRBV28; clone size: few; CDR3 protein: CASSFGFGRVYGYTF; CDR3 DNA: TGTGCCAGCAGTTTCGGATTCGGCAGGGTTTATGGCTACACCTTC
D gene: -; J gene: TRBJ1-5; V gene: TRBV4-1; clone size: -; CDR3 protein: CASSQAGSRNQPQHF; CDR3 DNA: TGCGCCAGCAGTCAGGCAGGGTCTCGTAATCAGCCCCAGCATTTT
D gene: -; J gene: TRBJ1-2; V gene: TRBV5-1; clone size: -; CDR3 protein: CASRQDSANYGYTF; CDR3 DNA: TGCGCCAGCAGACAAGACAGCGCTAACTATGGCTACACCTTC
D gene: -; J gene: TRBJ1-6; V gene: TRBV27; clone size: -; CDR3 protein: CASSPRAGTYNSPLHF; CDR3 DNA: TGTGCCAGCAGTCCTCGGGCGGGGACCTATAATTCACCCCTCCACTTT
D gene: -; J gene: TRBJ2-2; V gene: TRBV14; clone size: few; CDR3 protein: CASSPELTGELFF; CDR3 DNA: TGTGCCAGCAGCCCTGAGTTAACCGGGGAGCTGTTTTTT
D gene: -; J gene: TRBJ2-3; V gene: TRBV7-2; clone size: -; CDR3 protein: CASSPRFAGGPDTQYF; CDR3 DNA: TGTGCCAGCAGCCCCCGGTTTGCTGGGGGCCCAGATACGCAGTATTTT
D gene: -; J gene: TRBJ1-2; V gene: TRBV5-4; clone size: -; CDR3 protein: CASSFKGSGYTF; CDR3 DNA: TGTGCCAGCAGCTTCAAGGGGTCTGGCTACACCTTC
D gene: -; J gene: TRBJ2-5; V gene: TRBV6-5; clone size: -; CDR3 protein: CASSYSRGETQYF; CDR3 DNA: TGTGCCAGCAGTTACTCGAGGGGAGAGACCCAGTACTTC
D gene: -; J gene: TRBJ2-1; V gene: TRBV5-1; clone size: -; CDR3 protein: CASSLDPGASYNEQFF; CDR3 DNA: TGCGCCAGCAGCTTGGATCCCGGAGCCTCCTACAATGAGCAGTTCTTC
D gene: -; J gene: TRBJ2-3; V gene: TRBV7-2; clone size: -; CDR3 protein: CASSLAVWTDTQYF; CDR3 DNA: TGTGCCAGCAGCTTAGCCGTATGGACAGATACGCAGTATTTT
D gene: TRBD1; J gene: TRBJ2-7; V gene: TRBV30; clone size: -; CDR3 protein: CAGRDSGYEQYF; CDR3 DNA: TGTGCCGGCCGGGACAGTGGCTACGAGCAGTACTTC
D gene: TRBD1; J gene: TRBJ1-1; V gene: TRBV2; clone size: few; CDR3 protein: CASSEDLARGAFF; CDR3 DNA: TGTGCCAGCAGTGAAGATCTCGCCAGGGGGGCTTTCTTT
D gene: -; J gene: TRBJ2-7; V gene: TRBV11-3; clone size: -; CDR3 protein: CASSSPRDNEQYF; CDR3 DNA: TGTGCCAGCAGCTCACCTCGGGACAACGAGCAGTACTTC
D gene: -; J gene: TRBJ1-2; V gene: TRBV11-2; clone size: -; CDR3 protein: CASSLGRRTNNYGYTF; CDR3 DNA: TGTGCCAGCAGCTTAGGACGAAGGACCAATAACTATGGCTACACCTTC
D gene: -; J gene: TRBJ2-7; V gene: TRBV11-2; clone size: -; CDR3 protein: CASSLGGGNYEQYF; CDR3 DNA: TGTGCCAGCAGCTTAGGGGGCGGCAACTACGAGCAGTACTTC
D gene: -; J gene: TRBJ2-3; V gene: TRBV11-3; clone size: -; CDR3 protein: CASSLESGTDTQYF; CDR3 DNA: TGTGCCAGCAGCTTAGAATCGGGAACAGATACGCAGTATTTT
D gene: TRBD1; J gene: TRBJ2-7; V gene: TRBV19; clone size: -; CDR3 protein: CASSFRQGAYEQYF; CDR3 DNA: TGTGCCAGTAGTTTCAGACAGGGGGCCTACGAGCAGTACTTC
D gene: TRBD2; J gene: TRBJ2-1; V gene: TRBV29-1; clone size: -; CDR3 protein: CSAPGLASTSEQFF; CDR3 DNA: TGCAGCGCCCCGGGACTAGCGTCCACAAGTGAGCAGTTCTTC
D gene: TRBD2; J gene: TRBJ2-7; V gene: TRBV7-2; clone size: -; CDR3 protein: CASSQDQRLAGREQYF; CDR3 DNA: TGTGCCAGCAGCCAAGATCAGAGGCTAGCGGGAAGGGAGCAGTACTTC
D gene: TRBD2; J gene: TRBJ2-7; V gene: TRBV28; clone size: -; CDR3 protein: CASSSIIGRTSGRYEQYF; CDR3 DNA: TGTGCCAGCAGTTCCATTATTGGCCGTACTAGCGGGAGGTACGAGCAGTACTTC
D gene: -; J gene: TRBJ2-7; V gene: TRBV11-3; clone size: -; CDR3 protein: CASSLQTGSTYEQYF; CDR3 DNA: TGTGCCAGCAGCTTACAGACAGGTTCGACCTACGAGCAGTACTTC
D gene: TRBD1; J gene: TRBJ1-5; V gene: TRBV7-2; clone size: -; CDR3 protein: CASSLARGTGAGQPQHF; CDR3 DNA: TGTGCCAGCAGCTTAGCGAGAGGGACAGGGGCAGGACAGCCCCAGCATTTT
D gene: -; J gene: TRBJ2-4; V gene: TRBV11-2; clone size: -; CDR3 protein: CASSSLGNIQYF; CDR3 DNA: TGTGCCAGCAGCTCACTAGGAAACATTCAGTACTTC
D gene: TRBD1; J gene: TRBJ1-4; V gene: TRBV2; clone size: -; CDR3 protein: CASRDRGLNEKLFF; CDR3 DNA: TGTGCCAGCAGGGACAGGGGATTGAATGAAAAACTGTTTTTT
D gene: -; J gene: TRBJ2-1; V gene: TRBV4-3; clone size: once; CDR3 protein: CASSQDEGSYNEQFF; CDR3 DNA: TGCGCCAGCAGCCAAGATGAGGGCTCCTACAATGAGCAGTTCTTC
D gene: TRBD2; J gene: TRBJ2-1; V gene: TRBV5-1; clone size: -; CDR3 protein: CASSLGTSGSSYNEQFF; CDR3 DNA: TGCGCCAGCAGCTTGGGGACTAGCGGGAGCTCCTACAATGAGCAGTTCTTC
D gene: -; J gene: TRBJ2-1; V gene: TRBV19; clone size: -; CDR3 protein: CASSPKTEYNEQFF; CDR3 DNA: TGTGCCAGTAGTCCCAAGACCGAGTACAATGAGCAGTTCTTC
D gene: -; J gene: TRBJ2-2; V gene: TRBV9; clone size: -; CDR3 protein: CASSEPHGRGGELFF; CDR3 DNA: TGTGCCAGCAGCGAGCCCCACGGGAGAGGCGGGGAGCTGTTTTTT
D gene: -; J gene: TRBJ2-3; V gene: TRBV12-5; clone size: -; CDR3 protein: CASLVSGFSTDTQYF; CDR3 DNA: TGTGCTAGTTTGGTTTCCGGTTTTAGCACAGATACGCAGTATTTT